Listed here are 31 T cell receptor beta chains from one sample, sequenced in a study of T cell responses to AZD1222 COVID-19 vaccine. The table came from immunoSEQ multiplex PCR; TCRdb's copy has only in-frame clones and leaves some out. Of approximately 68,000 clones listed, roughly 88% are singletons. Sequencing was performed on peripheral blood, taken on day 0 of AZD1222 vaccination. These receptor sequences come from an adult in good health.

In this sample, this clone turned up once. This chain uses TRBV9 with TRBJ1-3, with D unresolved. Trimming pared 2 bases from V and 4 bases from J, leaving 10 bases between. The CDR3 runs to 14 residues. The germline gives CDR1 SGDLS, CDR2 YYNGEE. The CDR3 DNA follows: TGTGCCAGCAGCGTCTACGGGGAGGGAAACACCATATATTTT. Translating it yields CASSVYGEGNTIYF.

The CDR3 loop reads CATSAGPGNTIYF. The CDR3 bases are TGTGCCACCAGCGCAGGGCCTGGAAACACCATATATTTT. This chain joins TRBV15 and TRBJ1-3; the D gene is possibly TRBD1 (5 bases). Per the germline V gene, CDR1 is LNHNV and CDR2 is YYDKDF (reference sequence). The CDR3 is made up of 13 amino acids. V was trimmed by 5 bases and J by 2 bases, leaving 7 bases between them.

The gene calls are TRBV5-1 and TRBJ1-1; 7 bases match TRBD1. This CDR3 comprises 14 residues. Germline CDR1 SGHRS, CDR2 YFSETQ. Trimming cost V 0 bases and J 3 bases; bases outside gene matches: 2. CDR3 in amino acids: CASSLGGTDTEAFF. The CDR3 nucleotides are TGCGCCAGCAGCTTGGGGGGGACAGACACTGAAGCTTTCTTT.

The chain uses TRBV7-2 and TRBJ1-2, with TRBD1 as a possible D gene (6 bases). The ends were cut back, 4 bases at V and 11 bases at J, with 17 bases in the middle. The CDR3 has 13 residues. CDR1 SGHTA and CDR2 FQGNSA come from the germline V gene. DNA of the CDR3: TGTGCCAGCAGCTCCAGAGGACAGAGTAGATACACCTTC. Amino acids: CASSSRGQSRYTF.

CDR3 nucleotide sequence: TGCGCCAGCAGCTTGCATGGACAGGGCGGGCCATTGAACACTGAAGCTTTCTTT. It translates to CASSLHGQGGPLNTEAFF. This chain uses TRBV5-1 with TRBJ1-1, with 8 bases fitting TRBD1. Unmatched junction bases numbered 11, after V lost 1 base and J lost 0 bases. The CDR3 has 18 residues. The V gene's germline CDR1 is SGHRS and CDR2 YFSETQ.

The V and J genes are TRBV19 and TRBJ2-1; 7 nucleotides line up with TRBD1. CDR1 and CDR2 from the germline V gene are LNHDA and SQIVND (reference sequence). This CDR3 comprises 14 residues. V dropped 5 bases and J dropped 5; count of bases not matched to a gene: 6. In nucleotides, the CDR3 is TGTGCCAGTAGTGCGCCGGACAGGCACAATGAGCAGTTCTTC. Protein product: CASSAPDRHNEQFF.

This sequence joins TRBV18 and TRBJ1-2; D gene uncertain. V lost 2 bases and J 7 bases, leaving 8 bases between the germline ends. The germline V gene encodes CDR1 KGHSH and CDR2 LQKENI. The CDR3 contains 12 residues. In DNA form, the CDR3 reads TGTGCCAGCTCACCAACAGAGGCTGGCTACACCTTC. Translating it yields CASSPTEAGYTF. The full variable domain, its missing parts supplied by reference TRBV18 and TRBJ1-2, is NAGVMQNPRHLVRRRGQEARLRCSPMKGHSHVYWYRQLPEEGLKFMVYLQKENIIDESGMPKERFSAEFPKEGPSILRIQQVVRGDSAAYFCASSPTEAGYTFGSGTRLTVV.

V is TRBV9 and J is TRBJ2-3; the match to TRBD2 covers 7 bases. The CDR3 sequence is 15 residues long. The ends lost 4 bases at V and 6 bases at J; junction bases unmatched: 11. Per the germline V gene, CDR1 is SGDLS and CDR2 is YYNGEE. Here the CDR3 reads CASSPSGRGPDTQYF. CDR3 DNA sequence: TGTGCCAGCAGCCCCAGTGGGAGGGGCCCCGATACGCAGTATTTT. Filled out from reference TRBV9 and TRBJ2-3, the complete variable domain reads DSGVTQTPKHLITATGQRVTLRCSPRSGDLSVYWYQQSLDQGLQFLIQYYNGEERAKGNILERFSAQQFPDLHSELNLSSLELGDSALYFCASSPSGRGPDTQYFGPGTRLTVL.

This chain links TRBV28 with TRBJ2-7; D tentatively reads TRBD1 or TRBD2 (5 bases each). The length of the CDR3 is 14 residues. CDR1 is MDHEN and CDR2 is SYDVKM in the germline V gene. V was shortened by 4 bases and J by 6 bases, with 16 bases between the two germline ends. The CDR3 nucleotides read TGTGCCAGCAGTTATCGACAGTTGGGGAGCGAGCAGTACTTC. Residues: CASSYRQLGSEQYF.

With regard to this clone: Other DNA sequences in this sample translate to the same CDR3. The chain is built from TRBV28 and TRBJ2-1; D may correspond to TRBD1 or TRBD2 (6 bases each). Deletions cut 2 bases from V and 4 bases from J, with 15 bases between. The V gene's germline CDR1 is MDHEN and CDR2 SYDVKM. The CDR3 has 16 amino acids. DNA of the CDR3: TGTGCCAGCAGTTTAAGCGGGCAGGGGTTTTACAATGAGCAGTTCTTC. This gives the protein CASSLSGQGFYNEQFF.

The chain carries TRBV10-2 and TRBJ2-6, with TRBD2 as a possible D gene (6 bases). The V and J ends lost 1 base and 0 bases respectively, with 10 bases between them. This CDR3 comprises 17 residues. Looked up from germline, CDR1 is WSHSY and CDR2 is SAAADI. The CDR3 loop is CASSEYWRDSGANVLTF. DNA of the CDR3: TGCGCCAGCAGTGAGTATTGGCGGGACTCTGGGGCCAACGTCCTGACTTTC.

The gene calls are TRBV20-1 and TRBJ2-3; TRBD2 aligns across 11 bases. Germline V gives CDR1 DFQATT, CDR2 SNEGSKA (reference sequence). J gave up 2 bases and V 3 bases, and 7 bases lay outside the gene matches. This CDR3 comprises 16 residues. For the CDR3, the DNA is TGCAGTGCTAGTCGGGCTAGCGGGGGGTACACAGATACGCAGTATTTT. Amino acid sequence: CSASRASGGYTDTQYF.

The chain couples TRBV7-2 to TRBJ2-6, with D possibly being TRBD1 or TRBD2 (5 bases each). Germline CDR1 SGHTA, CDR2 FQGNSA. Trimming shortened V by 5 bases and J by 0 bases, and 17 bases separated the two germline ends. The CDR3 has 18 residues. The DNA of the CDR3 is TGTGCCAGCAGCCCTATAGGGACGGCCAACTCTGGGGCCAACGTCCTGACTTTC. Translation gives CASSPIGTANSGANVLTF.

The chain joins TRBV5-1 to TRBJ2-3; D possibly matches TRBD1 or TRBD2 (5 bases each). In germline, CDR1 is SGHRS, CDR2 YFSETQ. The CDR3 is 14 amino acids. Deletions cut 7 bases from V and 2 bases from J, with 14 bases between. The CDR3: CASVRDGSTDTQYF. The CDR3 nucleotides are TGCGCCAGCGTCCGGGACGGCTCCACAGATACGCAGTATTTT.

The rearrangement joins TRBV7-3 to TRBJ2-1; TRBD2 agrees at 7 bases. Trimming took 5 bases from V and 7 from J; bases not matched to a gene: 11. The CDR3 spans 15 residues. Germline CDR1 reads SGHTA; CDR2 reads FQGTGA. The CDR3 bases are TGTGCCAGCAGCCGCGTGCGGGGGACGGGTAATGAGCAGTTCTTC. It is translated as CASSRVRGTGNEQFF.

This clone was counted once. The chain carries TRBV3-1 (or the pseudogene TRBV3-2) and TRBJ1-1; TRBD1 matches 8 bases. The CDR3 length is 15 residues. V was clipped by 1 base and J by 4 bases; unmatched bases: 5. Germline V CDR1 and CDR2: LGHDT, YNNKEL (reference sequence). CDR3 bases: TGTGCCAGCAGCCAAGGCGGACAGGGCGGCACTGAAGCTTTCTTT. Translation: CASSQGGQGGTEAFF.

CDR3 loop: CASSLLGGVEQYF. In DNA, the CDR3 is TGTGCCAGCAGTTTATTAGGCGGGGTTGAGCAGTACTTC. The chain combines TRBV28 with TRBJ2-7; the D gene is possibly TRBD2 (6 bases). This CDR3 comprises 13 residues. Deletions cut 1 base from V and 7 bases from J, with 11 bases between. Germline V lookup: CDR1 MDHEN, CDR2 SYDVKM.

The sample holds one count of this clone. The rearrangement links TRBV29-1 to TRBJ1-5; 10 bases fit TRBD1. V gave up 4 bases and J gave up 5 bases; unmatched junction bases: 5. Germline V lookup: CDR1 SQVTM, CDR2 ANQGSEA. This CDR3 has 14 residues. CDR3 residues: CSVVGTGVDQPQHF. CDR3 sequence (DNA): TGCAGCGTTGTGGGGACAGGGGTCGATCAGCCCCAGCATTTT.

This chain joins TRBV15 and TRBJ2-5, with 9 bases aligning to TRBD2. Germline CDR1 is LNHNV and CDR2 is YYDKDF (reference sequence). After removal of 5 bases from V and 5 bases from J, the junction contained 6 bases not matched to a gene. This CDR3 region has 14 residues. CDR3 residues: CATSRRTSAETQYF. The CDR3 bases are TGTGCCACCAGCCGACGGACTAGCGCGGAGACCCAGTACTTC.

The genes are TRBV7-2 and TRBJ1-3; D call uncertain. CDR3 size: 15 residues. Germline values: CDR1 SGHTA, CDR2 FQGNSA. V lost 0 bases to trimming and J lost 0 bases, with 6 bases between them. The CDR3 here is CASSLAASSGNTIYF. In DNA, the CDR3 is TGTGCCAGCAGCTTAGCGGCCAGCTCTGGAAACACCATATATTTT.

The chain links TRBV6-1 to TRBJ2-7; D ambiguous. V lost 4 bases to trimming and J lost 0 bases, with 16 bases between them. The CDR3 runs 16 residues. Germline V lookup: CDR1 MNHNS, CDR2 SASEGT. CDR3 sequence reads: CASSVEARTVSYEQYF. The CDR3 DNA sequence: TGTGCCAGCAGTGTCGAGGCCCGGACCGTCTCCTACGAGCAGTACTTC.

The DNA for the CDR3 is TGTGCCAGTAGCTGGACTAGCGGGCGCTCCTACAATGAGCAGTTCTTC. It translates to CASSWTSGRSYNEQFF. The gene calls are TRBV19 and TRBJ2-1, with 11 bases identical to TRBD2. CDR1 and CDR2 from the germline V gene are LNHDA and SQIVND (reference sequence). Trimming took 6 bases from V and 0 from J; bases not matched to a gene: 4. This CDR3 spans 16 amino acids.

The chain couples TRBV5-6 to TRBJ1-5; 7 nucleotides match TRBD1. The CDR3 is made up of 14 amino acids. V shed 2 bases and J 3 bases; nucleotides not matched to a gene: 2. Germline CDR1 SGHDT, CDR2 YYEEEE. As DNA, the CDR3 is TGTGCCAGCAGCTTCAGGGGGTTCAATCAGCCCCAGCATTTT. This encodes CASSFRGFNQPQHF.

J is TRBJ2-4 and V is TRBV3-1 (or the pseudogene TRBV3-2); D possibly corresponds to TRBD1 (5 bases). The CDR3 is made up of 15 amino acids. V was clipped by 2 bases and J by 1 base, with 9 bases between them. Germline CDR1 LGHDT, CDR2 YNNKEL (reference sequence). The CDR3 region is CASSQLAGAKNIQYF. As DNA, the CDR3 is TGTGCCAGCAGCCAACTCGCAGGGGCCAAAAACATTCAGTACTTC.

The chain couples TRBV5-1 to TRBJ1-1, with TRBD1 identical over 7 bases. CDR1 and CDR2 from the germline V gene are SGHRS and YFSETQ. The CDR3 spans 12 residues. The junction had 3 bases not matched to a gene; V was cut back by 4 bases and J by 6 bases. The CDR3 region has the DNA TGCGCCAGCAGCCCACAGGGGTCTGAAGCTTTCTTT. Protein product: CASSPQGSEAFF.

This clone was counted once. The rearrangement links TRBV29-1 to TRBJ2-1; 9 bases are a match to TRBD2. There are 18 residues in the CDR3. With V trimmed by 2 bases and J by 0 bases, 11 bases remained unmatched. From germline, CDR1 is SQVTM and CDR2 ANQGSEA. The CDR3 DNA follows: TGCAGCGTTGAACCGGCGGGAGGGCCACCGTTCTCCTACAATGAGCAGTTCTTC. Protein product: CSVEPAGGPPFSYNEQFF.

The chain recombines TRBV7-3 with TRBJ1-6, with TRBD1 matching over 8 bases. The CDR3 totals 13 residues. V lost 3 bases and J lost 10; bases outside the gene matches: 2. Germline CDR1 SGHTA, CDR2 FQGTGA. The CDR3 region has the DNA TGTGCCAGCAGCTTGACAGGGGTCTCACCCCTCCACTTT. Translated, it gives CASSLTGVSPLHF.

The chain recombines TRBV2 with TRBJ2-6; possibly TRBD2 for D (6 bases). The CDR3 length is 21 residues. Germline lookup yields CDR1 SNHLY and CDR2 FYNNEI. V was trimmed by 6 bases and J by 0 bases, leaving 27 bases between them. CDR3 DNA sequence: TGTGCCAGCAGGGAGGGGACCTTAGGGAGAACCCCGAGCTCTGGGGCCAACGTCCTGACTTTC. Its translation is CASREGTLGRTPSSGANVLTF.

This CDR3 is CASSVGGRTNTGELFF. The CDR3 DNA reads TGTGCCAGCAGCGTAGGCGGGAGGACGAACACCGGGGAGCTGTTTTTT. V gene TRBV9 combines with J gene TRBJ2-2; 8 bases align to TRBD2. CDR1 and CDR2 from the germline V gene are SGDLS and YYNGEE. J gave up 0 bases and V 0 bases, and 1 base lay outside the gene matches. This CDR3 has 16 residues.

J is TRBJ2-3 and V is TRBV30; TRBD1 matches 10 bases. Germline values: CDR1 GTSNPN, CDR2 SVGIG (reference sequence). Trimming took 4 bases from V and 5 from J; bases not matched to a gene: 6. The CDR3 spans 14 residues. The CDR3 nucleotides read TGTGCCTGGATGAGACAGGGGGCGCGAGATACGCAGTATTTT. This gives the protein CAWMRQGARDTQYF.

CDR3: CASSVSELAKNIQYF. CDR3 coding DNA: TGTGCCAGCAGCGTATCGGAGCTAGCCAAAAACATTCAGTACTTC. The chain carries TRBV7-9 and TRBJ2-4; D call uncertain. This CDR3 has 15 residues. Looked up from germline, CDR1 is SEHNR and CDR2 is FQNEAQ (reference sequence). V was clipped by 5 bases and J by 0 bases, with 11 bases between them.